A single T cell receptor (beta chain) is shown here with its context. Clones were sequenced by immunoSEQ multiplex PCR, and TCRdb holds only the in-frame ones, with some missing. The sample carries more than 55,000 clones, around 77% recorded once. This entry is derived from a study of blood T cell repertoires in COVID-19. Germline CDR1 reads SGHRS; CDR2 reads YFSETQ. The CDR3 has 15 residues. V trimming: 5 bases; J trimming: 2 bases; junction bases outside the gene matches: 7. The TCR was taken from a man of 80 years or more with active or convalescent COVID-19. The genes are TRBV5-1 and TRBJ2-3; 8 bases are shared with TRBD1. Sequences were obtained from peripheral blood. Here the CDR3 DNA reads TGCGCCAGCAGAGGCCAGGGGGCTTCCACAGATACGCAGTATTTT. It codes for CASRGQGASTDTQYF.